The clone carrying this T cell receptor beta chain was seen a few times. Its matching antigen is unknown. One entry per CDR3 protein results from TCRdb running MiXCR on the 5' RACE reads. This sample yields about 180,000 distinct CDR3 sequences, of which approximately 10% are seen a single time; roughly 16% belongs to the top ten. The sample comes from a study of CD8 T cells in ankylosing spondylitis. Study outcomes and limitations: Ankylosing spondylitis blood seemed to carry a telltale TCR beta motif made of under 10 highly homologous variants.

Germline V gene data show CDR1 as GTSNPN and CDR2 as SVGIG (reference sequence). The CDR3 sequence is 19 residues long. V dropped 2 bases and J dropped 3; count of bases not matched to a gene: 7. The sequenced material came from blood, either unsorted or a sorted T cell fraction (not recorded which). The chain joins TRBV30 to TRBJ2-6; TRBD2 matches 16 bases. The sequence derives from a female donor with ankylosing spondylitis or in good health (not recorded which). CDR3 nucleotide sequence: TGTGCCTGGAGTACCGGGACTAGCGGGAGGGCCATTGGGGCCAACGTCCTGACTTTC. The encoded protein is CAWSTGTSGRAIGANVLTF. The whole variable domain, filled in from reference TRBV30 and TRBJ2-6, reads SQTIHQWPATLVQPVGSPLSLECTVEGTSNPNLYWYRQAAGRGLQLLFYSVGIGQISSEVPQNLSASRPQDRQFILSSKKLLLSDSGFYLCAWSTGTSGRAIGANVLTFGAGSRLTVL.